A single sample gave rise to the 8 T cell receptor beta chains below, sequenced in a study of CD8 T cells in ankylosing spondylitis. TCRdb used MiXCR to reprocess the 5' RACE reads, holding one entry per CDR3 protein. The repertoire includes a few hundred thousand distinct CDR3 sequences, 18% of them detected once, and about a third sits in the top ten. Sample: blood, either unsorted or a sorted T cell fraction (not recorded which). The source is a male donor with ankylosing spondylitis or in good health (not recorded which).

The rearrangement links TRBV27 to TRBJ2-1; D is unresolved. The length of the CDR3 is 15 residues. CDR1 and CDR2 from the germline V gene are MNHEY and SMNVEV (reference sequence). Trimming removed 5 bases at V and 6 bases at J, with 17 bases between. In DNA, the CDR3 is TGTGCCAGCAGTGTAGGATCCCTCTGTTGCAATGAGCAGTTCTTC. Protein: CASSVGSLCCNEQFF.

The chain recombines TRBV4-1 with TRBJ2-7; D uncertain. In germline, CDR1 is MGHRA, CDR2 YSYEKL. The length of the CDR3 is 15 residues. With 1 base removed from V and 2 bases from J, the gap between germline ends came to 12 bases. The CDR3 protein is CASSQGSPGPYEQYF. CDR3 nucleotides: TGCGCCAGCAGCCAAGGTTCCCCCGGGCCCTACGAGCAGTACTTC.

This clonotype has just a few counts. CDR3 sequence reads: CASTLRGQTYEQYF. The CDR3 coding sequence is TGTGCCAGCACCCTGAGGGGACAGACCTACGAGCAGTACTTC. The chain links TRBV12-3 or TRBV12-4 to TRBJ2-7, with 7 bases matching TRBD1. J lost 2 bases, V lost 7 bases, and 8 bases had no gene match. The CDR3 has 14 residues.

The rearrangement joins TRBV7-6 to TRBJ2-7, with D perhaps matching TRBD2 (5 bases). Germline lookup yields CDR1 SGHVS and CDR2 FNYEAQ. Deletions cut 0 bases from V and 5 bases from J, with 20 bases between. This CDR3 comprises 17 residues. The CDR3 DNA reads TGTGCCAGCAGCTTAGCGATCGGAGGCGGCTCCCCCCACGAGCAGTACTTC. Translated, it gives CASSLAIGGGSPHEQYF.

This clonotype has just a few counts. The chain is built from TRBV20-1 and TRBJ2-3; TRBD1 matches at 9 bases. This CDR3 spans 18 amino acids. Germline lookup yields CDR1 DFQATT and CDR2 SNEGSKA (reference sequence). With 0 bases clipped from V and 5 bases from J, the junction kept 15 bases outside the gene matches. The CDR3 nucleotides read TGCAGTGCTAGAGATTTCCTCGAATTACAGGGGGCTGGAGATACGCAGTATTTT. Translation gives CSARDFLELQGAGDTQYF.

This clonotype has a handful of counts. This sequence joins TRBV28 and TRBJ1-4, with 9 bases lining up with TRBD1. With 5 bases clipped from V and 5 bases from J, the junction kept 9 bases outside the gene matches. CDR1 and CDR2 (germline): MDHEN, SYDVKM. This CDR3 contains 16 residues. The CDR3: CASSPRDRALNEKLFF. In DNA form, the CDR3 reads TGTGCCAGCAGTCCCCGGGACAGGGCCCTGAATGAAAAACTGTTTTTT. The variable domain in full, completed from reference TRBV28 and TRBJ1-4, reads DVKVTQSSRYLVKRTGEKVFLECVQDMDHENMFWYRQDPGLGLRLIYFSYDVKMKEKGDIPEGYSVSREKKERFSLILESASTNQTSMYLCASSPRDRALNEKLFFGSGTQLSVL.

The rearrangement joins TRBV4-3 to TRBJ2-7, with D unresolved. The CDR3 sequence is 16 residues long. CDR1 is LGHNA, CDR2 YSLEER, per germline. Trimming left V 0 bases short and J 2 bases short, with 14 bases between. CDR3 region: CASSQDLASETYEQYF. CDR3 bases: TGCGCCAGCAGCCAAGACTTGGCTAGTGAAACCTACGAGCAGTACTTC.

The CDR3 DNA is TGTGCCAGCAGCCCCTCCCCAGATTTCTACAATGAGCAGTTCTTC. It translates to CASSPSPDFYNEQFF. The chain employs TRBV7-9 and TRBJ2-1; the D is unclear. Trimming stripped 5 bases from V and 3 bases from J, with 14 bases between. Germline V lookup: CDR1 SEHNR, CDR2 FQNEAQ (reference sequence). There are 15 residues in the CDR3.